A selection of T cell receptor beta chains follows, all from one sample in a study of spatial heterogeneity in lung cancer. TCRdb analysed the 5' RACE reads with MiXCR anew, one entry per CDR3 protein. The table lists over 10,000 distinct CDR3 sequences, around 5.8% of them singletons. This sample comprised lung tumor tissue, obtained at surgery. The receptors were sampled from a female donor with early-stage non-small cell lung cancer. Both conserved end residues are part of each CDR3. A D gene is named only where the DNA matches it firmly. The size field is filled for only some rows; it gives once, few, many or a size class.

TRBD2 | many | TRBJ2-3 | TRBV20-1 | TGCAGTGGATTATTCCTAGCGGGGAGGGAAGATACGCAGTATTTT | CSGLFLAGREDTQYF
TRBD1 | many | TRBJ1-4 | TRBV6-1 | TGTGCCAGCACCTGGTGGTGGGAGACAGGGGGTACAACTAATGAAAAACTGTTTTTT | CASTWWWETGGTTNEKLFF
TRBD2 | many | TRBJ2-1 | TRBV7-2 | TGTGCCAGCAGCTCCCGACTAGCGGGGGGGGATGAGCAGTTCTTC | CASSSRLAGGDEQFF
TRBD2 | many | TRBJ2-7 | TRBV3-1 | TGTGCCAGCAGCTATCTAGCGGGGGGGCGGTACGAGCAGTACTTC | CASSYLAGGRYEQYF
- | many | TRBJ2-1 | TRBV6-5 | TGTGCCAGCAGTTCCTCTTTGGCTCCCTACAATGAGCAGTTCTTC | CASSSSLAPYNEQFF
TRBD1 | many | TRBJ1-1 | TRBV30 | TGTGCCTGGAGTGTGGGGACAGGGCTGGGGTACACTGAAGCTTTCTTT | CAWSVGTGLGYTEAFF
- | many | TRBJ2-1 | TRBV7-8 | TGTGCCAGCAGCTTAGGGAGGCAGCGTTTCAATGAGCAGTTCTTC | CASSLGRQRFNEQFF
- | many | TRBJ2-3 | TRBV9 | TGTGCCAGCAGCCCCCGGAGGGCAACGGGCCTCACAGATACGCAGTATTTT | CASSPRRATGLTDTQYF
- | many | TRBJ1-4 | TRBV7-8 | TGTGCCAGCAGCCAAAACCCCTCAGTTGCAACTAATGAAAAACTGTTTTTT | CASSQNPSVATNEKLFF
- | many | TRBJ2-3 | TRBV20-1 | TGCAGTGCCATCCTCGGGACACTACATCGGGATACGCAGTATTTT | CSAILGTLHRDTQYF
- | many | TRBJ2-7 | TRBV5-1 | TGCGCCAGCAGCTCCCTGGAGGGGGAGTACGAGCAGTACTTC | CASSSLEGEYEQYF
- | many | TRBJ1-5 | TRBV13 | TGTGCCAGCAGCTTTCGACGACAGCCCCAGCATTTT | CASSFRRQPQHF
- | many | TRBJ1-5 | TRBV5-5 | TGTGCCAGCAGCTCAGGACCACAACAGCCCCAGCATTTT | CASSSGPQQPQHF
TRBD2 | many | TRBJ2-1 | TRBV7-2 | TGTGCCAGCAGCACCCAGGGACTAGCTAACTACAATGAGCAGTTCTTC | CASSTQGLANYNEQFF
- | many | TRBJ2-2 | TRBV7-9 | TGTGCCAGCAGCGCCCAAGGAGGGCGGATCACCGGGGAGCTGTTTTTT | CASSAQGGRITGELFF
TRBD2 | medium-sized | TRBJ2-3 | TRBV10-3 | TGTGCCATCAGTGACCCTCGAGCGGGGGGCGGTGATACGCAGTATTTT | CAISDPRAGGGDTQYF
- | - | TRBJ1-4 | TRBV3-2 | TGTGCCAGCAGTTCCAGAACAACTAATGAAAAACTGTTTTTT | CASSSRTTNEKLFF
- | few | TRBJ2-1 | TRBV7-9 | TGTGCCAGCAGCCGCGGAGGGATCCACAATGAGCAGTTCTTC | CASSRGGIHNEQFF
TRBD2 | many | TRBJ2-1 | TRBV28 | TGTGCCAGCAGCGCCTACGGGGGGGCCGTAGCGGATGAGCAGTTCTTC | CASSAYGGAVADEQFF
TRBD1 | many | TRBJ2-3 | TRBV18 | TGTGCCAGCTCACCGTGGACAGGGAGCACAGATACGCAGTATTTT | CASSPWTGSTDTQYF
- | many | TRBJ2-3 | TRBV28 | TGTGCCAGCAGTTTATCTAGCAGGGTGGATACGCAGTATTTT | CASSLSSRVDTQYF
TRBD2 | many | TRBJ2-1 | TRBV7-7 | TGTGCCAGCAGCCAGCGGGGTATCAATGAGCAGTTCTTC | CASSQRGINEQFF
- | many | TRBJ2-2 | TRBV29-1 | TGCAGCGCCACCGGCACCGGGGAGCTGTTTTTT | CSATGTGELFF
- | - | TRBJ1-2 | TRBV9 | TGTGCCAGCAGCGTAGGGACCGGTGAGAATGGTAACTATGGCTACACCTTC | CASSVGTGENGNYGYTF
- | medium-sized | TRBJ2-2 | TRBV6-5 | TGTGCCAGCAGTTACGGGCCAGAAAACACCGGGGAGCTGTTTTTT | CASSYGPENTGELFF
- | many | TRBJ2-1 | TRBV2 | TGTGCCAGCGAAGGGGCCCAAGGGCAGTTCTTC | CASEGAQGQFF
- | many | TRBJ2-5 | TRBV12-3/TRBV12-4 | TGTGCCAGCAGCCCATTAGACTCCCTGGAGACCCAGTACTTC | CASSPLDSLETQYF